This TCR beta chain emerged from a study of T cells in Graves' hyperthyroidism and ophthalmopathy (dated by TCRdb to about 2019). Background for the entire study: To identify distinguishing TCR V-J signatures, a discovery cohort of about 100 patients was used, comprising 43 with Graves' ophthalmopathy and around 57 with stable Graves' hyperthyroidism. An independent validation cohort of 18 to 20 hyperthyroidism patients and about 15 patients who later progressed to ophthalmopathy tested prospective prediction of ophthalmopathy. The paper reports TCR Vbeta CDR3 sequencing of fewer than 150 peripheral blood samples: under 45 ophthalmopathy, some 80 hyperthyroidism and around 17 progressor patients. After blood sampling, hyperthyroidism patients were treated with methimazole at a starting dose of 30 mg daily, and ophthalmopathy patients were treated with high-dose intravenous methylprednisolone. The 100 discovery patients were randomly split 7:3 into training and test sets. The study also compared thyroid tissue and blood T-cell repertoires from more than five Graves' hyperthyroidism patients. What the research found in general, with its limitations: In validation, progression to ophthalmopathy was predicted by the model with 55% to 71% sensitivity and approximately 78% specificity, a median of about 6 months before onset. Most expanded thyroid clonotypes (frequency above 0.001) were also detected in blood, suggesting blood repertoires may reflect thyroid immune responses. A 13 V-J signature model separated ophthalmopathy from stable hyperthyroidism, with roughly 88% sensitivity and roughly 81% specificity in cross-validation and 80%/75% in testing. No statistical method was used to set the sample size in advance, and investigators knew the group allocation.

The study excluded patients with uncontrolled infections, other autoimmune diseases, pregnancy or lactation. Diagnoses were established on the basis of clinical symptoms, serum thyroxine and TRAb, thyroid ultrasound, and orbital computed tomography. Total RNA was extracted with Trizol reagent, and quality was checked on an Agilent 2100 Bioanalyzer. From cysteine to phenylalanine, the CDR3 is 15 amino acids long. CDR3 DNA only is kept here, 45 bases in frame from base 1. CDR1 and CDR2 are drawn from the germline V gene (reference sequence): SEHNR, FQNEAQ. In regard to this clonotype: Its antigen is currently not known. Germline and junction disagree at one end, which may indicate a read error.

The TCR beta CDR3 regions were amplified from the RNA transcripts. A first-round RT-PCR of the TCR CDR3 used the HTBI primer set with the Qiagen OneStep RT-PCR kit. A second multiplex PCR round built the libraries, followed by size selection and purification. The libraries were sequenced on an Illumina HiSeq2000 using paired-end 100 bp reads. In the source study's methods: SOAPnuke was used to process the raw data, throwing out any read that contained adapters or uncalled bases, had a mean Phred below 15, or lacked an exact constant-primer or identifier match. COPE v1.2.5 was used to merge the high-quality paired reads, and each unique nucleotide sequence was defined as a clonotype. MiTCR v1.1 was used to align clonotypes to the IMGT TRBV, TRBD and TRBJ reference segments. The analysis included only V-J combinations with a frequency above 0.0001, which together covered over 98% of the repertoires. The TCS score was defined as F50 (clonal expansion) divided by E x V (chaos), with BLOSUM62-based TCRdist calculated between CDR3 peptides within each V-J. Welch's t-statistics and random forest reduced just over 500 V-J features to around 14, which were used in a naive Bayes classifier (R e1071). Thyroid-blood repertoire similarity was quantified with the Morisita-Horn index. The raw public data were reprocessed by TCRdb itself: fastp quality trimming at Q25, MiXCR clonotype calling, in-frame beta chains only. Each CDR3 protein gets just one entry, which takes the most common genes and DNA from the rows behind it. The V and J calls come from TCRdb's annotation, not from the publication. This sample holds 490,000 or so distinct CDR3 sequences; about 45% were observed only once. The ten largest clones add up to about two fifths of the sample.

Input material: peripheral blood or thyroid tissue (not recorded which). The TCR sequence derives from an adult woman with Graves' disease, either hyperthyroidism or ophthalmopathy (not recorded which). The chain links TRBV7-9 with TRBJ2-5; 8 middle bases align to TRBD2. The DNA is as follows: TGTGCCAGCAGCCACCGGGGGGGTCGGGAAGAGACCCAGTATTTC. It is translated as CASSHRGGREETQYF.